This T cell receptor (beta chain) was captured in a study of regulatory T cells in long-lasting Graves disease (dated by TCRdb to the early 2020s). Looking at the study overall: Newly diagnosed Graves' disease patients had taken antithyroid drugs for less than 3 months. This study used TCR sequencing and RNA sequencing of peripheral blood to compare persistent Graves' disease patients against newly diagnosed Graves' disease patients. The study was registered as a clinical trial and conducted in China. TCR sequencing covered some 13 persistent and roughly 20 newly diagnosed Graves' disease patients, some 35 samples in total.

Broad study findings and their caveats: Sequencing and analysis were limited to the TCR beta chain. Lower TCR Shannon entropy and fewer highly expanded clones were observed in persistent Graves' disease patients than in newly diagnosed patients, which suggested clonal expansion. Only peripheral blood was studied, because thyroid tissue, the primary lesion, was inaccessible. Persistent patients shared more public clonotypes among themselves (around 3,000) than newly diagnosed patients did (approximately 970). The authors acknowledged the small sample size as a limitation that may reduce accuracy. Preferential use of TRBV28, TRBJ1-2 and TRBJ2-5 was observed in persistent disease, whereas TRBV20-1 and TRBJ2-1 were favored in newly diagnosed disease.

Turning to this clonotype: The target of this receptor is not known. No quality values exist for individual bases; no much larger clone is one base distant.

Library construction relied on multiplex PCR. Data came from an Illumina HiSeq 4000. TCR beta libraries were built with iRepertoire HTBI primers and Arm-PCR amplification of CDR3 regions. PCR products were gel purified before sequencing. The source study handled its data this way. Gene usage analysis of CDR3 amino acid clonotypes relied on the 60 or so TRBV and 13 to 15 TRBJ segments identified across samples. COPE and FqMerger were used to merge filtered high-quality paired reads into contigs. Contigs were aligned with BLAST to IMGT TRBV, TRBD and TRBJ reference genes, and CDR3 was defined per IMGT. Any clonotype with a frequency above 0.1% was classified as a highly expanded clone. Shannon entropy was used to measure repertoire diversity, and the Gini coefficient was used to measure V-J evenness. Clonotypes shared by more than one individual were considered public. TCRdb passed the public sequencing reads through fastp at Q25 and MiXCR, retaining productive beta sequences. CDR3 protein sequences are deduplicated, and each keeps its most common genes and DNA. The V and J calls shown here were made by TCRdb, not taken from the authors' results. This sample gives approximately 540,000 distinct CDR3 sequences in total; around 12% of them show up just once. Over 7% of the sample belongs to the ten largest clones.

The sample's time point label is to be understood as: newly diagnosed GD, antithyroid drugs for less than 3 months. RNA was extracted from PBMCs in TRIzol for both TCR sequencing and RNA sequencing. Graves' disease was diagnosed according to American Thyroid Association guidelines. Patients for the study were recruited at an endocrinology department in Xi'an, China. Each patient gave 9 to 10 milliliters of peripheral blood, collected in an EDTA anticoagulant tube. Ficoll Paque Plus density gradient separation was used to isolate PBMCs, and no further T cell sorting was performed. RNA quality was checked with an Agilent 2100 Bioanalyzer and agarose gel, and concentration with a NanoDrop 2000. Reading from cysteine to phenylalanine, the CDR3 counts 14 amino acids. Only CDR3 DNA remains: 42 bases, in frame from the first base. V is clipped by 4 bases and J by 1 base, and the sequence between their germline boundaries is 10 bases long. The germline V gene provides CDR1 SGHAT and CDR2 FQNNGV.

The sample was also reused in another study, on T cells in Graves' hyperthyroidism and ophthalmopathy. The second publication reports: Stable Graves' hyperthyroidism was defined as no progression to ophthalmopathy during 18 months of follow-up. Hyperthyroidism patients were newly diagnosed, had a disease duration of under 2 months, and were aged 18 to 65 years. Any patient with an uncontrolled infection, another autoimmune disease, pregnancy or lactation was excluded. Diagnoses relied on clinical symptoms, serum thyroxine and TRAb, thyroid ultrasound and orbital computed tomography. The first round of RT-PCR for the TCR CDR3 was performed with the HTBI primer set and the Qiagen OneStep RT-PCR kit. Most expanded thyroid clonotypes (frequency above 0.001) were also detected in blood, suggesting blood repertoires may reflect thyroid immune responses. Ophthalmopathy was separated from stable hyperthyroidism by a 13 V-J signature model, with approximately 90% sensitivity and 81% to 82% specificity obtained in cross-validation and 80%/75% obtained in testing. During validation, the model predicted progression to ophthalmopathy a median of about 6.3 months ahead of onset, with 70.59% sensitivity and 72.22% specificity. To identify TCR V-J signatures that set the groups apart, the researchers used a discovery cohort of 100 patients, made up of under 45 with Graves' ophthalmopathy and some 56 with stable Graves' hyperthyroidism. Whether ophthalmopathy could be predicted prospectively was tested in an independent validation cohort made up of fewer than 20 hyperthyroidism patients plus 17 patients who later progressed to ophthalmopathy. For training and testing, the roughly 100 patients in the discovery cohort were randomly divided in a 7:3 ratio. Thyroid tissue and blood T-cell repertoires from more than 5 Graves' hyperthyroidism patients were also compared in the study. Following sampling, methimazole starting at 30 mg daily was given to hyperthyroidism patients, and high-dose intravenous methylprednisolone was given to ophthalmopathy patients. The libraries were constructed in a second round of multiplex PCR and then size-selected and purified. The libraries were sequenced on an Illumina HiSeq2000 using paired-end 100 bp reads. SOAPnuke was used to process the raw data, with reads discarded if the reads contained adapters or uncalled bases, had a mean Phred below 15, or lacked an exact constant-primer or identifier match. COPE v1.2.5 was used to merge the high-quality paired reads, and each unique nucleotide sequence was defined as a clonotype. Clonotypes were aligned to IMGT TRBV, TRBD and TRBJ reference segments using MiTCR v1.1. The analysis was restricted to V-J combinations with a frequency above 0.0001, which together covered 99% to 99.2% of the repertoires. A TCS score was defined as the ratio of F50 (clonal expansion) to E x V (chaos), with BLOSUM62-based TCRdist applied between CDR3 peptides within each V-J. Welch's t-statistics and random forest reduced several hundred V-J features to 13, which were used in a naive Bayes classifier (R e1071). No statistical method was used to set the sample size in advance, and investigators knew the group allocation. The paper reports TCR Vbeta CDR3 sequencing of some 140 peripheral blood samples: approximately 41 ophthalmopathy, under 80 hyperthyroidism and around 17 progressor patients.

Rearrangement joined TRBV11-2 to TRBJ1-1, with TRBD1 tentatively as D gene (5 bases match). The clonotype comes from a woman between 25 and 40 years old with Graves disease. Donor details come from another sample of the same person, matched by shared clones. The starting material was peripheral blood mononuclear cells (PBMCs), obtained at new diagnosis, from a patient treated with antithyroid drugs. CDR3 reads: CASSSGPANTEAFF. Here is the DNA: TGTGCCAGCAGCTCGGGACCCGCGAACACTGAAGCTTTCTTT.